This T cell receptor (beta chain) appears in the sequencing data of a study of CD8+ T cells in alopecia areata. Treatment denoted: oral pan-JAK inhibitor, 5-10 mg twice daily. Extracted RNA was reverse transcribed, and the resulting cDNA served as sequencing template. Using immunoSEQ multiplex PCR, the repertoire was profiled, and TCRdb retains in-frame clones only, with some absent. The table includes 150,000 to 200,000 clones, approximately 62% detected once. The CDR3 has 13 residues. CDR1 and CDR2 from the germline V gene are SQVTM and ANQGSEA. The V end lost 6 bases, the J end lost 4 bases, and 15 bases lay between the germline ends.

This TCR was sampled from a human donor with alopecia areata. This chain joins TRBV29-1 and TRBJ2-5; possibly TRBD2 for D (7 bases). This specimen was CD4+ T cells sorted from blood, taken at week 24, from a patient treated with tofacitinib. In DNA form, the CDR3 reads TGCAGCGTGCGAGGGGGGGGTGGAGAGACCCAGTACTTC. Amino acids: CSVRGGGGETQYF.